These T cell receptor beta chains were read from a single sample in a study of T cells in Graves' hyperthyroidism and ophthalmopathy. TCRdb reanalysed the multiplex PCR reads using MiXCR and keeps one entry per CDR3 protein. This sample yields 350,000 to 400,000 distinct CDR3 sequences, of which approximately 18% are seen a single time; roughly two fifths belongs to the top ten. The source material was blood. The receptors derive from a man aged 18-30 years with Graves' ophthalmopathy. The CDR3 runs from the conserved cysteine through the conserved F or W. A D gene is named only where the DNA matches it firmly. Size tells how often a clone was seen (once, few, many) or the class of an expanded clone, and some rows leave it out.

clone size	D gene	J gene	V gene	CDR3 DNA	CDR3 protein
many	TRBD2	TRBJ2-1	TRBV11-2	TGTGCCAGCAGCCACAGCGGGAGGGAAAGTGAGCAGTTCTTC	CASSHSGRESEQFF
.	.	TRBJ2-1	TRBV20-1	TGCAGTGCTAGAGATGGGGCAGGGTTCCCCTACAATGAGCAGTTCTTC	CSARDGAGFPYNEQFF
.	.	TRBJ1-2	TRBV10-1	TGCGCCAGCAGTGACTCGGACTATGGCTACACCTTC	CASSDSDYGYTF
.	TRBD2	TRBJ2-5	TRBV20-1	TGCAGTGCAGACCTAGCGGGGGGCCTAGGAGAGACCCAGTACTTC	CSADLAGGLGETQYF
.	TRBD1	TRBJ2-1	TRBV10-1	TGCGCCAGCAGTGAGGGACAGGGCTACAATGAGCAGTTCTTC	CASSEGQGYNEQFF
.	.	TRBJ1-2	TRBV20-1	TGCAGTGCTAGAGATCGCAGGCAGCCTAACTATGGCTACACCTTC	CSARDRRQPNYGYTF
.	.	TRBJ1-2	TRBV7-8	TGTGCCAGCAGCCCGATCTGGGGGGGAGAGGGCTACACCTTC	CASSPIWGGEGYTF
many	.	TRBJ2-1	TRBV6-1	TGTGCCAGCAGTGAAGGTAGACAATTGGATGAGCAGTTCTTC	CASSEGRQLDEQFF
.	.	TRBJ1-1	TRBV9	TGTGCCAGCAGCGTAGATCCGGGTCGGGGCACTGAAGCTTTCTTT	CASSVDPGRGTEAFF
few	TRBD2	TRBJ2-3	TRBV7-3	TGTGCCAGCAGCTCCACCGGGGGGGCCGGAGATACGCAGTATTTT	CASSSTGGAGDTQYF
.	.	TRBJ2-3	TRBV5-8	TGTGCCAGCAGCTTTGCGACGGGACTGACAGATACGCAGTATTTT	CASSFATGLTDTQYF
few	TRBD1	TRBJ1-5	TRBV24-1	TGTGCCACCAGTGATGGTGGGACAGGGAGTTATCAGCCCCAGCATTTT	CATSDGGTGSYQPQHF
.	.	TRBJ1-1	TRBV3-1	TGTGCCAGCAGCCAATTGGAAAGGGGCGCTTTCTTT	CASSQLERGAFF
many	.	TRBJ2-7	TRBV6-1	TGTGCCAGCATCTCCGTCGGGGACGAGCAGTACTTC	CASISVGDEQYF
few	TRBD1	TRBJ1-2	TRBV2	TGTGCCAGCAGCGCCCACCGGGACAGGGGTTTTAACTATGGCTACACCTTC	CASSAHRDRGFNYGYTF
few	.	TRBJ1-5	TRBV12-5	TGTGCTAGTGGTTCGGGGAGGGAGCCCCAGCATTTT	CASGSGREPQHF
.	.	TRBJ2-1	TRBV5-1	TGCGCCAGCAGCTCCTCATATGAGCAGTTCTTC	CASSSSYEQFF
.	.	TRBJ2-1	TRBV6-2/TRBV6-3	TGTGCCAGCAGCCGTACCGGGACGGTATACAATGAGCAGTTCTTC	CASSRTGTVYNEQFF
few	.	TRBJ2-3	TRBV6-1	TGTGCCAGCAGTGGGGCAGGGGTAACAGATACGCAGTATTTT	CASSGAGVTDTQYF
many	.	TRBJ2-2	TRBV28	TGTGCCAGCAGTTTGATGAACACCGGGGAGCTGTTTTTT	CASSLMNTGELFF
many	.	TRBJ2-6	TRBV3-1	TGTGCCAGCAGCCACAGACAGCTCCCTGGGGCCAACGTCCTGACTTTC	CASSHRQLPGANVLTF
few	TRBD1	TRBJ1-1	TRBV6-1	TGTGCCAGCAGTCCACCCGGACAGGGAAGGGACACTGAAGCTTTCTTT	CASSPPGQGRDTEAFF
many	.	TRBJ1-1	TRBV7-9	TGTGCCAGCAGCCCAAGGATCGCGGACACTGAAGCTTTCTTT	CASSPRIADTEAFF
many	.	TRBJ2-7	TRBV7-9	TGTGCCAGCAGCGGAGAAGCTTCCTACGAGCAGTACTTC	CASSGEASYEQYF
few	TRBD2	TRBJ2-1	TRBV18	TGTGCCAGCTCTCCTAGCGGGGCCGCCGGTAATGAGCAGTTCTTC	CASSPSGAAGNEQFF
many	.	TRBJ2-6	TRBV2	TGTGCCAGCAGTGAGCTAACCCGGTGGGGGTCTGGGGCCAACGTCCTGACTTTC	CASSELTRWGSGANVLTF
few	.	TRBJ1-6	TRBV27	TGTGCCAGCAGTTTGACATATAATTCACCCCTCCACTTT	CASSLTYNSPLHF
few	TRBD2	TRBJ2-7	TRBV4-1	TGCGCCAGCAGCCAAGGTGGGGGAGGGGAGGACCGTTGGTACGAGCAGTACTTC	CASSQGGGGEDRWYEQYF
many	TRBD1	TRBJ2-7	TRBV5-1	TGCGCCAGCAGCACCGCCGGGACAGGGGGACGCTACGAGCAGTACTTC	CASSTAGTGGRYEQYF
few	TRBD2	TRBJ2-1	TRBV9	TGTGCCAGCAGCGTAGGCACGGGGGGGGAATACAATGGGCAGTTCTTC	CASSVGTGGEYNGQFF
many	.	TRBJ2-7	TRBV3-1	TGTGCCAGCAGCCAAGATAGGGCCTACGAGCAGTACTTC	CASSQDRAYEQYF
.	TRBD1	TRBJ2-7	TRBV12-3/TRBV12-4	TGTGCCAGCAGTGCCGTACAGGGGTACTCCTACGAGCAGTACTTC	CASSAVQGYSYEQYF
many	.	TRBJ2-3	TRBV9	TGTGCCAGCAGCGAAGGAGGGGGCAATTATGGCACAGATACGCAGTATTTT	CASSEGGGNYGTDTQYF
.	.	TRBJ1-1	TRBV10-3	TGTGCCAGTGGTGGGTGGAGCACTGAAGCTTTCTTT	CASGGWSTEAFF
few	TRBD1	TRBJ1-2	TRBV29-1	TGCAGCGTACCGACAGGGAGTGGCTACACCTTC	CSVPTGSGYTF
.	.	TRBJ1-2	TRBV5-5	TGTGCCAGCAGCTTGGCGCAACAGCCCTATGGCTACACCTTC	CASSLAQQPYGYTF
many	.	TRBJ1-2	TRBV7-2	TGTGCCAGCAGCACGCGAAACTATGGCTACACCTTC	CASSTRNYGYTF
.	.	TRBJ1-5	TRBV19	TGTGCCAGTAGTATTCCCGGGTTGGGGATGGGGAGCAATCAGCCCCAGCATTTT	CASSIPGLGMGSNQPQHF
many	.	TRBJ2-3	TRBV9	TGTGCCAGCAGCGTAGTCCAAGGGCTCGACACAGATACGCAGTATTTT	CASSVVQGLDTDTQYF
many	.	TRBJ2-1	TRBV10-1	TGCGCCAGCAGTGGGGTTGGGGAAAATGAGCAGTTCTTC	CASSGVGENEQFF
many	TRBD1	TRBJ1-1	TRBV10-2	TGCGCCAGCAGTGAGTCTTGGACCGGGACAGGGGGCACTGAAGCTTTCTTT	CASSESWTGTGGTEAFF
few	TRBD2	TRBJ2-1	TRBV6-5	TGTGCCAGCAGTTATCGACTAGCGGGTACTTATTACAATGAGCAGTTCTTC	CASSYRLAGTYYNEQFF
many	TRBD2	TRBJ2-1	TRBV3-1	TGTGCCAGCAGCCAAGGTCCGGGACTACCACTCCTCTCCTACAATGAGCAGTTCTTC	CASSQGPGLPLLSYNEQFF
many	.	TRBJ2-7	TRBV7-3	TGTGCCAGCAGCTTAACCCAAGAAAACTACGAGCAGTACTTC	CASSLTQENYEQYF
many	TRBD1	TRBJ2-7	TRBV18	TGCGCCAGCAGCTCACAGGGGAACGAGCAGTACTTC	CASSSQGNEQYF
few	.	TRBJ1-1	TRBV6-1	TGTGCCAGCACCCCCCGGGTGGCAGGGGTGAGTGAAGCTTTCTTT	CASTPRVAGVSEAFF
many	.	TRBJ1-5	TRBV20-1	TGCAGTGCTAGTTTAGCAGGAGGGAGGACCGATAGCAATCAGCCCCAGCATTTT	CSASLAGGRTDSNQPQHF
many	.	TRBJ1-5	TRBV28	TGTGCCAGCAGTTCAAACAGGGTAGGGAATCAGCCCCAGCATTTT	CASSSNRVGNQPQHF
few	.	TRBJ2-7	TRBV7-9	TGTGCCAGCAGCTTAGCCGGGAACCACCCCCGCTACGAGCAGTACTTC	CASSLAGNHPRYEQYF
.	.	TRBJ1-1	TRBV10-3	TGTGCCATCAGTGAGGGCAGAGGGGTGAGCGCTGAAGCTTTCTTT	CAISEGRGVSAEAFF
.	.	TRBJ2-3	TRBV9	TGTGCCAGCAGCGTAGCAGGGGACACAGATACGCAGTATTTT	CASSVAGDTDTQYF
many	.	TRBJ2-5	TRBV2	TGTGCCAGCAGTGATTTGACCGCGGGCAAAGAGACCCAGTACTTC	CASSDLTAGKETQYF